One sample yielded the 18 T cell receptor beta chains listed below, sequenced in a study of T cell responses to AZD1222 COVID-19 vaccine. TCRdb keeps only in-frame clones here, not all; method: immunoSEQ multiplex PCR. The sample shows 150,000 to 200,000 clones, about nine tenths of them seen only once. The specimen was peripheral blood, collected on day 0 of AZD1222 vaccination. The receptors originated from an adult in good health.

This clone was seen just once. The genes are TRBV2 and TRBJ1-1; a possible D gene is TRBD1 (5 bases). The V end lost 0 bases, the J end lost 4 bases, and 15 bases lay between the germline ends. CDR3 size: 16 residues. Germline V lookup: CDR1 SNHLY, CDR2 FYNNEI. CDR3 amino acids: CASSEALGPRGTEAFF. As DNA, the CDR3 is TGTGCCAGCAGTGAAGCGCTGGGACCTAGGGGCACTGAAGCTTTCTTT.

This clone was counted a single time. CDR3 protein: CASSLGGYEQYF. CDR3 DNA sequence: TGTGCCAGCAGTTTAGGAGGATACGAGCAGTACTTC. V is TRBV27 and J is TRBJ2-7; D possibly corresponds to TRBD2 (5 bases). Deletions cut 2 bases from V and 4 bases from J, with 6 bases between. The CDR3 has 12 residues. The germline CDR1 and CDR2 sequences are MNHEY and SMNVEV (reference sequence).

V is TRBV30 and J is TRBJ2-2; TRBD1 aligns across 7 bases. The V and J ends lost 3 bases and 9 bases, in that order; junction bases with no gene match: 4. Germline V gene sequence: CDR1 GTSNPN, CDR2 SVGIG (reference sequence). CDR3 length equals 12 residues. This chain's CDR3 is CAWRTGRWELFF. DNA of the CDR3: TGTGCCTGGAGGACAGGGCGATGGGAGCTGTTTTTT.

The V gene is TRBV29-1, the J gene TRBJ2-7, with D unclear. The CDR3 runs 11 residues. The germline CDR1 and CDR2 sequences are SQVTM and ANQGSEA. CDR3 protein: CSVTRAYEQYF. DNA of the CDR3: TGCAGTGTGACCCGAGCCTACGAGCAGTACTTC.

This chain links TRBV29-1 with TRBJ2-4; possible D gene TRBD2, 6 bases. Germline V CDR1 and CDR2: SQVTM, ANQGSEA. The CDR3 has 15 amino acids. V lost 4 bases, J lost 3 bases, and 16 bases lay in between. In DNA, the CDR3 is TGCAGCGTTGTCGGACTTTGGGAGGACAAAAACATTCAGTACTTC. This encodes CSVVGLWEDKNIQYF.

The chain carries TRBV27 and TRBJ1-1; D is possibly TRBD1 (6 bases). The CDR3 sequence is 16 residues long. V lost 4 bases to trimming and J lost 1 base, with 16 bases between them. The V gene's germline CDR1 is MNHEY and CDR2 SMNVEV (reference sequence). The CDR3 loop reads CASSSPQTGKNTEAFF. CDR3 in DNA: TGTGCCAGCAGTTCACCCCAGACAGGAAAGAACACTGAAGCTTTCTTT.

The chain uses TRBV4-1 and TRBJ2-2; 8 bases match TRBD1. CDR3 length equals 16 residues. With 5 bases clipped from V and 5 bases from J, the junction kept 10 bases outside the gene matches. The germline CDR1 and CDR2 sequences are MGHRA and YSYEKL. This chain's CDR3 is CASSSRTGTGTGELFF. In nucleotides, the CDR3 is TGCGCCAGCAGCTCCCGGACAGGGACGGGGACCGGGGAGCTGTTTTTT.

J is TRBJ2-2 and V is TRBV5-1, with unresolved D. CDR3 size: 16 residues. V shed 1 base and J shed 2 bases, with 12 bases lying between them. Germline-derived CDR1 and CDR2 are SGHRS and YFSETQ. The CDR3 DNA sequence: TGCGCCAGCAGCTTGTCGGCAGACATAAACACCGGGGAGCTGTTTTTT. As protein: CASSLSADINTGELFF. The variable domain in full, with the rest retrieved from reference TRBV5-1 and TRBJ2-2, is KAGVTQTPRYLIKTRGQQVTLSCSPISGHRSVSWYQQTPGQGLQFLFEYFSETQRNKGNFPGRFSGRQFSNSRSEMNVSTLELGDSALYLCASSLSADINTGELFFGEGSRLTVL.

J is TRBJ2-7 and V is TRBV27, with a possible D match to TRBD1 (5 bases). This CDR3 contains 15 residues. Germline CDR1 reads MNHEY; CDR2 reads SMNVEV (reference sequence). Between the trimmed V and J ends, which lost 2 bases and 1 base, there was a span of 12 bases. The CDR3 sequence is CASSLKGSGSYEQYF. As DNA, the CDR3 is TGTGCCAGCAGTTTAAAGGGGTCTGGTTCCTACGAGCAGTACTTC.

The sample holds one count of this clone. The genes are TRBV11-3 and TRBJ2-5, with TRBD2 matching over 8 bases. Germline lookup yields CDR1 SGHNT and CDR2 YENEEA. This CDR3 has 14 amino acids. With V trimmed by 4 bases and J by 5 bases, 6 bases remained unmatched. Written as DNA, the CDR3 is TGTGCCAGCAGCTCAGGACTAGCCGCCGAGACCCAGTACTTC. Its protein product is CASSSGLAAETQYF.

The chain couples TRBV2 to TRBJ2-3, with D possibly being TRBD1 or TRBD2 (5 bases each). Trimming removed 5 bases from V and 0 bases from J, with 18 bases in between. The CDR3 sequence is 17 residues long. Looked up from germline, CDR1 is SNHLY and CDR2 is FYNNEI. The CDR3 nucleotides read TGTGCCAGCAGTAACTCTGGACGGGACCCTAGCACAGATACGCAGTATTTT. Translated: CASSNSGRDPSTDTQYF.

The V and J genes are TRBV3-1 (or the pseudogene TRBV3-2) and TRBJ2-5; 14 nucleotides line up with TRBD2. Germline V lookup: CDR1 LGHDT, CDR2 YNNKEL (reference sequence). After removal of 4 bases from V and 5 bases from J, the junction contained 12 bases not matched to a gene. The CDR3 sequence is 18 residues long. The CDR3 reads CASSPGLAGGMVRETQYF. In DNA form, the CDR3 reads TGTGCCAGCAGCCCCGGACTAGCGGGAGGCATGGTCAGGGAGACCCAGTACTTC.

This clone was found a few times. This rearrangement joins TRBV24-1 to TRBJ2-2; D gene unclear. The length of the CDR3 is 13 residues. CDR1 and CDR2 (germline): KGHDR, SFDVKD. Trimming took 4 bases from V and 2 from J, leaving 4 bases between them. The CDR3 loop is CATSERNTGELFF. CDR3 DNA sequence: TGTGCCACCAGTGAGCGAAACACCGGGGAGCTGTTTTTT.

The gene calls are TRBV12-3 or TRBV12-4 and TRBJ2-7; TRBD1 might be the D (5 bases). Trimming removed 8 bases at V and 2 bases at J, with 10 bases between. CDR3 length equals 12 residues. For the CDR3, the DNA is TGTGCCAGCTCAGGGTTCCCCTACGAGCAGTACTTC. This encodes CASSGFPYEQYF.

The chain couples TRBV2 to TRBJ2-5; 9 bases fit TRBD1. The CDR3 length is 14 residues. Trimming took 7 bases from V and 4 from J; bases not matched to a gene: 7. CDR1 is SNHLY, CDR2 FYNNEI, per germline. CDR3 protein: CASTEQQGAETQYF. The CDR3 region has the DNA TGTGCCAGCACCGAGCAACAGGGGGCAGAGACCCAGTACTTC.

CDR3 sequence: CASSDSSGTSGVSYEQYF. The CDR3 DNA is TGCGCCAGCAGTGACTCTTCCGGCACTAGCGGGGTGTCCTACGAGCAGTACTTC. The J gene is TRBJ2-7, the V gene TRBV10-2; the match to TRBD2 covers 10 bases. The CDR3 is 18 residues long. J gave up 1 base and V 3 bases, and 12 bases lay outside the gene matches. Germline V lookup: CDR1 WSHSY, CDR2 SAAADI.

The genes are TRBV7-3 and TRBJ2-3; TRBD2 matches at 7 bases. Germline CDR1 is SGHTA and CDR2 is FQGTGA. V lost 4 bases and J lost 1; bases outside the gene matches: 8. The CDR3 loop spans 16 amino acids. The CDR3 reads CASSSYRGDGTDTQYF. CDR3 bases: TGTGCCAGCAGCTCCTACCGGGGGGACGGCACAGATACGCAGTATTTT.

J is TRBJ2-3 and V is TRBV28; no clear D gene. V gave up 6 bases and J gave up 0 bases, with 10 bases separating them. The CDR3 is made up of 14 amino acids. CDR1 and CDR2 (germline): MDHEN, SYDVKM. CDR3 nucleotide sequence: TGTGCCAGCAGAAGAATAGAAAGCACAGATACGCAGTATTTT. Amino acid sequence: CASRRIESTDTQYF.